This paragraph reports one TCR beta chain. Its antigen is not known. Profiling relied on immunoSEQ multiplex PCR, and the TCRdb table lists in-frame clones only, not all of them. The sample includes approximately 28,000 clones, around 82% of them seen just once. The CDR3 has 15 amino acids. CDR1 and CDR2 from the germline V gene are MNHNY and SVGAGI (reference sequence). Trimming took 5 bases from V and 0 from J, leaving 14 bases between them. The data belong to a study of T cells in localized non-small cell lung cancer. The study, taken as a whole, reports: There was an association of higher blood T cell density with longer overall survival. Heterogeneity remains possible, as sequencing covered one tumor region only. Measurement of T cell clonality placed uninvolved adjacent lung highest, above the level in tumor.

This clonotype was obtained from a man aged 35 to 69 with stage III lung adenocarcinoma. J is TRBJ2-7 and V is TRBV6-6, with no clear D. Sequencing used peripheral blood mononuclear cells, obtained before any cancer treatment. CDR3 sequence reads: CASSQGASSSYEQYF. CDR3 DNA sequence: TGTGCCAGCAGTCAAGGCGCCTCGAGCTCCTACGAGCAGTACTTC.